The sequence of this T cell receptor (beta chain) was determined in a study of blood T cell repertoires in COVID-19 (dated by TCRdb to the early 2020s). Study-level background: Samples from collaborators originated in the United States, Italy and Spain and spanned both the acute and convalescent phases of COVID-19. The prospective study material was composed of cDNA or gDNA derived from T cells, B-cell-depleted T cells, or PBMCs. Subjects who had been exposed to COVID-19, were actively infected with it, or had recovered from it provided the deeply sampled blood TCRbeta repertoires that made up the dataset. The repertoires were released in a freely available public database intended as a resource for research on the immune response to SARS-CoV-2. Samples came from the ongoing ImmuneRACE study (first 160 participants) plus 1,254 subjects from 6 global collaborators. A de-identified subject ID, COVID-19 status, age in years and sex were almost always included in the sample metadata. Where HLA class I and class II types were available, the types were taken from metadata supplied by the sample provider, not from assay-based typing. The full study reports these points: Clinical and demographic metadata were provided uncurated, with the amount varying by source and participant.

At one collaborating source in Seattle, patients were enrolled during active infection and were followed longitudinally through the course of disease. The collaborating institutions used their own protocols to collect whole blood in K2EDTA tubes. For TCRbeta analysis, collaborators shipped samples as frozen whole blood, isolated PBMCs, or DNA extracted from either of those sample types. In this sample, this clone turned up once. This clone's antigen is unknown. Base qualities are not provided; no much larger clone lies one nucleotide away. The immunoSEQ Assay, a bias-controlled multiplex PCR, was used to amplify TCRbeta CDR3 regions from genomic DNA. The paper's processing steps were these. The number of nucleated cells in each sample was estimated by amplification of reference gene primers within the assay. To quantify the absolute abundance of each unique TCRbeta CDR3 rearrangement, sequence reads were collapsed and filtered. For each sample, productive Simpson clonality was calculated as the square root of Simpson's diversity index over productive rearrangements. The table comes from immuneACCESS by way of TCRdb, which keeps in-frame sequences with V and J called. Part of the clones is missing from these tables; in studies checked, under half for an unresolved V gene and the rest for unknown reasons. V and J calls and clone size are given by that table; D and trimming were obtained from the DNA. The sample table lists 150,000 to 200,000 clones, over 80% of them with a count of one. The ten largest clones capture about 4.8% of the sample.

The clonotype was recovered from a man under 40 with COVID-19, enrolled during active disease. Sequenced sample: peripheral blood.

CDR3 loop: CASSLVGGRGYTF. The bases read TGTGCCAGCAGTTTAGTTGGAGGTCGCGGCTACACCTTC. The receptor chain draws on TRBV28 and TRBJ1-2; the D segment cannot be called with confidence. The germline V gene provides CDR1 MDHEN and CDR2 SYDVKM. Inclusive of the bounding cysteine and phenylalanine, the CDR3 is 13 residues long. Just the 39-base CDR3 DNA is kept, in frame starting at base 1. V is reduced by 2 bases and J by 8 bases, leaving a spacing of 12 bases between them.